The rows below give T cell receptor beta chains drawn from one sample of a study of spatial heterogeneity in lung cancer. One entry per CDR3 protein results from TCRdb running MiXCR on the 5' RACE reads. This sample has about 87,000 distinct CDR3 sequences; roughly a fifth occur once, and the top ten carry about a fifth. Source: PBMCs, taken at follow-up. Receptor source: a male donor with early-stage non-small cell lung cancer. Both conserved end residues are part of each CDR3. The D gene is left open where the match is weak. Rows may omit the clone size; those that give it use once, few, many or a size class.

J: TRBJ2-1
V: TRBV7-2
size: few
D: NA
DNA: TGTGCCAGCAGCCCCTCCCATGAGCAGTTCTTC
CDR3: CASSPSHEQFF

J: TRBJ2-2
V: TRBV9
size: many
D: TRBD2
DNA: TGTGCCAGCAGCGGACTAGCAGGAGTGGAGGAGCTGTTTTTT
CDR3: CASSGLAGVEELFF

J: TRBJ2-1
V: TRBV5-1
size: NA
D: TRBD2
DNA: TGCGCCAGCAGCTTAACAGGACTAGCTGGGAGTGAGCAGTTCTTC
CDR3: CASSLTGLAGSEQFF

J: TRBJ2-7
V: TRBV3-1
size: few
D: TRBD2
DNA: TGTGCCAGCAGCCGAGCGGGAGGGGGGAGCCCTTCAGACTTC
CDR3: CASSRAGGGSPSDF

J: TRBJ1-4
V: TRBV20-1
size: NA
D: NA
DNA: TGCAGTGTTAAGAGCGGGGTAATGGAAAAACTGTTTTTT
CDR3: CSVKSGVMEKLFF

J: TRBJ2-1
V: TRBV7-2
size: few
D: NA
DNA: TGTGCCAGCAGCTTATTCTCGGTGAATGAGCAGTTCTTC
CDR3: CASSLFSVNEQFF

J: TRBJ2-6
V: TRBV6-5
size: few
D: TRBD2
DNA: TGTGCCAGCAGTTACGCGGGAGGGGGCGCTGGGGCCAACGTCCTGACTTTC
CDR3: CASSYAGGGAGANVLTF

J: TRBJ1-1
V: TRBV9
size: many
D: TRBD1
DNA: TGTGCCAGCAGCGTAGACCAGACAGGGACCACTGAAGCTTTCTTT
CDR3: CASSVDQTGTTEAFF

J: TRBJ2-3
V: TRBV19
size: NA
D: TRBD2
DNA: TGTGCCAGTAGTATTCACGCAGCGGGAAGGGATACGCAGTATTTT
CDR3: CASSIHAAGRDTQYF

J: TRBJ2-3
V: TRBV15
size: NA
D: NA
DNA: TGTGCCACCAGCAGAGATAGGGGGTATACGCAGTATTTT
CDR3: CATSRDRGYTQYF

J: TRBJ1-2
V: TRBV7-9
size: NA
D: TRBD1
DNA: TGTGCCAGCAGATCGGGACAGATTAACTATGGCTACACCTTC
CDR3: CASRSGQINYGYTF

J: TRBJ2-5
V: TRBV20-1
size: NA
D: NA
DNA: TGCAGTGCTACGGCGGAACAAGAGACCCAGTACTTC
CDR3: CSATAEQETQYF

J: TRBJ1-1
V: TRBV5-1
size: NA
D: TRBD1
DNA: TGCGCCAGCAGCTTGGTGATAGGGGGCTCAGGGGGCACTGAAGCTTTCTTT
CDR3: CASSLVIGGSGGTEAFF

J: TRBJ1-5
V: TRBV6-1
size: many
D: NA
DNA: TGTGCCAGCAGTGGGGGGGGCAGCAATCAGCCCCAGCATTTT
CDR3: CASSGGGSNQPQHF

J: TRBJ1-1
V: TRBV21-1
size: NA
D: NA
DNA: TGTGCCACTTATAAGGGGGGGACCGGGGACACTGAAGCTTTCTTT
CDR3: CATYKGGTGDTEAFF

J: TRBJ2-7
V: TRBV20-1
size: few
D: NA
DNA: TGCAGTGCTCTCGGGGTTACAGGGCCGCAGCAGTACTTC
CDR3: CSALGVTGPQQYF

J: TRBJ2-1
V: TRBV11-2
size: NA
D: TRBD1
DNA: TGTGCCAGCAGCTCGCGGGACAGGGTTGTCAATGAGCAGTTCTTC
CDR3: CASSSRDRVVNEQFF

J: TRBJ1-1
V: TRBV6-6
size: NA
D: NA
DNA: TGTGCCAGCAGTTACTCGCGCGGATTTTACACTGAAGCTTTCTTT
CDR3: CASSYSRGFYTEAFF

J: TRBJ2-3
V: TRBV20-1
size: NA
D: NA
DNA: TGCAGTGCTAGAGTGGGGGGGGGCCACACAGATACGCAGTATTTT
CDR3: CSARVGGGHTDTQYF

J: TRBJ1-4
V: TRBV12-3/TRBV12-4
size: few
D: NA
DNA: TGTGCCAGCAGTCGGGACGGTGAAAAACTGTTTTTT
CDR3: CASSRDGEKLFF

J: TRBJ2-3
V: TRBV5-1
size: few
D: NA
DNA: TGCGCCAGCAGCTTGTCTCAGGCTAGCACAGATACGCAGTATTTT
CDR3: CASSLSQASTDTQYF

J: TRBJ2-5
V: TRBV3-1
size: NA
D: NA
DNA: TGTGCCAGCAGCCACAGGAGCCAAGAGACCCAGTACTTC
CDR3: CASSHRSQETQYF

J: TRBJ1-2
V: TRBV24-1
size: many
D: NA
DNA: TGTGCCACCAGTGACCTTGACACGTTCGGCTACACCTTC
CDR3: CATSDLDTFGYTF

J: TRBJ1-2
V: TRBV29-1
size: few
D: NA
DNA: TGCAGCGTTGAAACCCGGGGGCAGAATGGCTACACCTTC
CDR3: CSVETRGQNGYTF

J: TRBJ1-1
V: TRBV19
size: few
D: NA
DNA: TGTGCCAGTAGTATTGGGCGGGACATGAACACTGAAGCTTTCTTT
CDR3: CASSIGRDMNTEAFF

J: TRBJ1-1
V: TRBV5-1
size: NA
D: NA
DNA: TGCGCCAGCAGCTTGGTAGGTGACACTGAAGCTTTCTTT
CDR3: CASSLVGDTEAFF

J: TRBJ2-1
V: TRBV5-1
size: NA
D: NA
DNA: TGCGCCAGCAGCCCGGGGAGTGAGCAGTTCTTC
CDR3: CASSPGSEQFF

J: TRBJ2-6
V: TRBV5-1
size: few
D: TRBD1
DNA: TGCGCCAGCAGCGCCAGACAGGGGCCTGGCTCTGGGGCCAACGTCCTGACTTTC
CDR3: CASSARQGPGSGANVLTF

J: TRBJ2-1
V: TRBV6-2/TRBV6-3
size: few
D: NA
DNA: TGTGCCAGCAGTTCGTCTGGACCCCCGGTCTTC
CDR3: CASSSSGPPVF

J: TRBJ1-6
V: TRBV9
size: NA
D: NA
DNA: TGTGCCAGCAGCGATGGGGCGTTTAATTCACCCCTCCACTTT
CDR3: CASSDGAFNSPLHF

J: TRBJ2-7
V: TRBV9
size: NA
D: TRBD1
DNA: TGTGCCAGCAGAGAACCGGGACAGGGAACCTACGAGCAGTACTTC
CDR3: CASREPGQGTYEQYF

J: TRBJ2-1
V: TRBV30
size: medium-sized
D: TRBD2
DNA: TGTGCCTGGAGCGCTAGCGGGAGAAGGAGGTTCTTC
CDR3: CAWSASGRRRFF

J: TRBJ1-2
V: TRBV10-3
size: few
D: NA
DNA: TGTGCCATCATGGACAGAACTAACTATGGCTACACCTTC
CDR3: CAIMDRTNYGYTF